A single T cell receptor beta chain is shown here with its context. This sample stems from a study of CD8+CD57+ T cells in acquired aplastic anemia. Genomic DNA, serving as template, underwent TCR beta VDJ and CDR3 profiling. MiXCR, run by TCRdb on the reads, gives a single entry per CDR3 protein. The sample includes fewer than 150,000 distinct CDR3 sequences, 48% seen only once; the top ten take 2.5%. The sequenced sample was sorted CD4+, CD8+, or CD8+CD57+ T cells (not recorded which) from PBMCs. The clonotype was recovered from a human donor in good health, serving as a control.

The DNA for the CDR3 is TGTGCCAGCAGTGCCCAGGATCGGTACGAGCAGTACTTC. Translated: CASSAQDRYEQYF. The rearrangement joins TRBV25-1 to TRBJ2-7; no reliable D call. There are 13 residues in the CDR3. Germline values: CDR1 MGHDK, CDR2 SYGVNS. V was shortened by 4 bases and J by 4 bases, with 11 bases between the two germline ends.